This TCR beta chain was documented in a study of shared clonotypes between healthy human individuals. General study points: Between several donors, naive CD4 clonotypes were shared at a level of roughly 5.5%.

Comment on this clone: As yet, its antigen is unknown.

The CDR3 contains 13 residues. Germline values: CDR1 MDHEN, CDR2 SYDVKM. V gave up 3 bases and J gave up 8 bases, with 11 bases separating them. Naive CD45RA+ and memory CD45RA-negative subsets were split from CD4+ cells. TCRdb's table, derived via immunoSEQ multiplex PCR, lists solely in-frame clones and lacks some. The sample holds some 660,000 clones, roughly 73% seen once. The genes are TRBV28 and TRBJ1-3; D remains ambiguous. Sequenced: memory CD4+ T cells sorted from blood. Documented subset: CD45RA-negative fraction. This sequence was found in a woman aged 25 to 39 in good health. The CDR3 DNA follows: TGTGCCAGCAGTTTCTTTACTGGGTACACCATATATTTT. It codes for CASSFFTGYTIYF.